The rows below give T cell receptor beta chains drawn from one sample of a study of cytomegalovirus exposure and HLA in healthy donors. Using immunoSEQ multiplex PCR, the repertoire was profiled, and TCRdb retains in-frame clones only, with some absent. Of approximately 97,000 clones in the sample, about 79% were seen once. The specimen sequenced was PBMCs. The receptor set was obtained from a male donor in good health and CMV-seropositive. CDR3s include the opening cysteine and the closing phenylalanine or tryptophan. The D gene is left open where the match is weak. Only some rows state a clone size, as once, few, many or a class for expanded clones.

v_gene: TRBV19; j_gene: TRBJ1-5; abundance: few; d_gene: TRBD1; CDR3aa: CASSTGDGQPQHF; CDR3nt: TGTGCCAGTAGCACAGGGGACGGGCAGCCCCAGCATTTT
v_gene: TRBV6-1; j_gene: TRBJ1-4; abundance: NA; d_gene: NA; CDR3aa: CASSEGGAGEKLFF; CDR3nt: TGTGCCAGCAGTGAAGGCGGGGCGGGTGAAAAACTGTTTTTT
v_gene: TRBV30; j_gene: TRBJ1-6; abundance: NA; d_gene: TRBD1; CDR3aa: CAWREQGTDSPLHF; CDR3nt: TGTGCCTGGAGGGAACAGGGGACTGATTCACCCCTCCACTTT
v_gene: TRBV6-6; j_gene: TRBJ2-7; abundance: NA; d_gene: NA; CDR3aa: CASRREGEQYF; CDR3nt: TGTGCCAGCAGGCGCGAGGGCGAGCAGTACTTC
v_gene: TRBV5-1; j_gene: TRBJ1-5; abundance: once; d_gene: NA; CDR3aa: CASSLDGGSGQPQHF; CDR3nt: TGCGCCAGCAGCTTGGATGGGGGGTCGGGTCAGCCCCAGCATTTT
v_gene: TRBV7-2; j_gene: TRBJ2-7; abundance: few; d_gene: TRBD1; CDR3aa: CASSSDRGRFEQYF; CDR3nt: TGTGCCAGCAGCTCGGACAGGGGGCGCTTCGAGCAGTACTTC
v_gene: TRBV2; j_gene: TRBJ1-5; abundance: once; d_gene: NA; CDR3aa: CASTDRTVSGNQPQHF; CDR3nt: TGTGCCAGCACTGACAGGACAGTCTCTGGCAATCAGCCCCAGCATTTT
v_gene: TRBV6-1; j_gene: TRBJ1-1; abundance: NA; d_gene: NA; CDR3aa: CASSETSGVEAFF; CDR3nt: TGTGCCAGCAGTGAGACATCGGGGGTTGAAGCTTTCTTT
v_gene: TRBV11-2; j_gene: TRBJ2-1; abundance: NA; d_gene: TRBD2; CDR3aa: CASSFRGGNNEQFF; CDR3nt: TGTGCCAGCAGCTTTCGGGGAGGGAACAATGAGCAGTTCTTC
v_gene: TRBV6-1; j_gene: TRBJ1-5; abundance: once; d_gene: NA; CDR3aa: CASSRQLNQPQHF; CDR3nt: TGTGCCAGCAGTAGACAGCTCAATCAGCCCCAGCATTTT
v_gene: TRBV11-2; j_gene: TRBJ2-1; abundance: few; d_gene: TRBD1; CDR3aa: CASNLRGLSYNEQFF; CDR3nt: TGTGCCAGCAATCTCAGGGGGCTTTCCTACAATGAGCAGTTCTTC
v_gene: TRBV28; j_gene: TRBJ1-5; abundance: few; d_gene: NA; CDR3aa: CASSYGRGLHF; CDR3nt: TGTGCCAGCAGTTACGGAAGGGGCCTACATTTT
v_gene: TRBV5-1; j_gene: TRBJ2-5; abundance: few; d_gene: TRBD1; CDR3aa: CASSLGQLMGETQYF; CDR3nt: TGCGCCAGCAGTTTGGGACAGCTCATGGGAGAGACCCAGTACTTC
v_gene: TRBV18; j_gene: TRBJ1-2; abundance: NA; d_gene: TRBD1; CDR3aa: CASSPGTGGTNYGYTF; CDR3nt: TGTGCCAGCTCACCGGGGACAGGGGGCACCAACTATGGCTACACCTTC
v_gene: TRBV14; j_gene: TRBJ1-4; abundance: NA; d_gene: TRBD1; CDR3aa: CASSLQGAVNEKLFF; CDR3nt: TGTGCCAGCAGCCTACAGGGGGCGGTTAATGAAAAACTGTTTTTT
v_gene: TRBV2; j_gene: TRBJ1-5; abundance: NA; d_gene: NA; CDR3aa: CASRGVGGNQPQHF; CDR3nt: TGTGCCAGCAGGGGTGTGGGCGGCAATCAGCCCCAGCATTTT
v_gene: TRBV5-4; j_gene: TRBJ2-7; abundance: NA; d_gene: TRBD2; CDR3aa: CASSRTSGSYEQYF; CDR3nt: TGTGCCAGCAGCCGGACTAGCGGCTCCTACGAGCAGTACTTC
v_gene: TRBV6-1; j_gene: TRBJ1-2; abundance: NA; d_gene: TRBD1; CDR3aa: CASSAQTGNYGYTF; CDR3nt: TGTGCCAGCAGTGCACAGACAGGGAACTATGGCTACACCTTC
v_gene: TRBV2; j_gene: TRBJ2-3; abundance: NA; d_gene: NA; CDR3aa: CASLRGRGADTQYF; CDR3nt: TGTGCCAGCCTCCGGGGCAGGGGGGCAGATACGCAGTATTTT
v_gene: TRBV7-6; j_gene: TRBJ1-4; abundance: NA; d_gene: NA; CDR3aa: CASSYRTVATNEKLFF; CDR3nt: TGTGCCAGCAGCTACAGGACAGTTGCAACTAATGAAAAACTGTTTTTT
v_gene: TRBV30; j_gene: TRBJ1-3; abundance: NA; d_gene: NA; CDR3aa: CAWSGFSGNTIYF; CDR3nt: TGTGCCTGGAGTGGTTTTTCGGGAAACACCATATATTTT
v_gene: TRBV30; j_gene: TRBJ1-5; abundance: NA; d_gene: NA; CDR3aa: CAWSRRQRNQPQHF; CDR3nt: TGTGCCTGGAGTAGAAGACAGCGCAATCAGCCCCAGCATTTT
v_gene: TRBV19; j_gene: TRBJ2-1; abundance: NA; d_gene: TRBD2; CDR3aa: CASRLAGGYYNEQFF; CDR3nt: TGTGCCAGTCGTCTAGCGGGGGGCTACTACAATGAGCAGTTCTTC
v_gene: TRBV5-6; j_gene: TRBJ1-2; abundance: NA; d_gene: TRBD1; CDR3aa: CASSLLSRGQAFSNYGYTF; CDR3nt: TGTGCCAGCAGCCTATTAAGTCGGGGACAGGCCTTTTCTAACTATGGCTACACCTTC
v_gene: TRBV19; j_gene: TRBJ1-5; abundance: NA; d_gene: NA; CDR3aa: CASSQQGSQPQHF; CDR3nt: TGTGCCAGTAGTCAACAGGGAAGTCAGCCCCAGCATTTT
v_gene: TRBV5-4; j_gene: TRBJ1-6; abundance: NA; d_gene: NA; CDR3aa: CASSTDTANIHF; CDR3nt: TGTGCCAGCAGCACGGACACGGCCAATATCCACTTT
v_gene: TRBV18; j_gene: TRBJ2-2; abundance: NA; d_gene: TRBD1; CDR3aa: CASSPEGANGELFF; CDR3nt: TGTGCCAGCTCACCAGAGGGGGCGAACGGGGAGCTGTTTTTT
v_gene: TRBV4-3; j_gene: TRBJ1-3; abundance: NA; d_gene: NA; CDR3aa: CASSQDSAGPGNTIYF; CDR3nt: TGCGCCAGCAGCCAAGATTCCGCAGGGCCTGGAAACACCATATATTTT
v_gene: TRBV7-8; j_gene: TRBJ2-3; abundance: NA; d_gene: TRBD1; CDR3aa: CASSLYRGRDTQYF; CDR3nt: TGTGCCAGCAGCTTATACAGGGGGAGAGATACGCAGTATTTT
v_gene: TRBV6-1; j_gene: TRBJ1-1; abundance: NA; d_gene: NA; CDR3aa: CASSGGGPTYEAFF; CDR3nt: TGTGCCAGCAGTGGGGGGGGGCCGACCTATGAAGCTTTCTTT
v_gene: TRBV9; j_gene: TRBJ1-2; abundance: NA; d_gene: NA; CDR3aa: CASSVGQDPYGYTF; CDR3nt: TGTGCCAGCAGCGTAGGACAGGACCCCTATGGCTACACCTTC
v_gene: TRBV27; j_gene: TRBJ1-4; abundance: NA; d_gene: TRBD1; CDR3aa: CASSLSPGTGGEKLFF; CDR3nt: TGTGCCAGCAGTTTATCGCCCGGGACAGGGGGTGAAAAACTGTTTTTT
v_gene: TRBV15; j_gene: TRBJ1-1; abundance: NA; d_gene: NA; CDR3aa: CATSGREGLGTEAFF; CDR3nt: TGTGCCACCAGTGGGAGGGAAGGGCTGGGCACTGAAGCTTTCTTT
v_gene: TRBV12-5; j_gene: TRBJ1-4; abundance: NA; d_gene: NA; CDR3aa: CASGLQGGTNEKLFF; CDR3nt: TGTGCTAGTGGTTTGCAGGGAGGGACTAATGAAAAACTGTTTTTT
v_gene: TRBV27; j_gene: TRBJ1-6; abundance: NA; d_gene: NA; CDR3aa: CASSLGQRNSPLHF; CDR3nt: TGTGCCAGCAGTTTAGGGCAGCGGAATTCACCCCTCCACTTT
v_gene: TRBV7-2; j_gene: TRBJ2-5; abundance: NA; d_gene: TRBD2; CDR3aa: CASSLAMGRTSGGETETQYF; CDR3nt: TGTGCCAGCAGCTTAGCAATGGGGCGGACTAGCGGGGGGGAAACGGAGACCCAGTACTTC
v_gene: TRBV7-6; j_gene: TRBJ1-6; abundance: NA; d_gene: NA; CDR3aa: CASSLDINSPLHF; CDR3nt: TGTGCCAGCAGCTTAGACATTAATTCACCCCTCCACTTT
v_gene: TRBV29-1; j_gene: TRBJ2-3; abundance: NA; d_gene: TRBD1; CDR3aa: CSVVGTGATDTQYF; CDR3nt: TGCAGCGTTGTAGGGACAGGGGCTACAGATACGCAGTATTTT
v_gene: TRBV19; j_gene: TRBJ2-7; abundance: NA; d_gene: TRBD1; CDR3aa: CASSRGQGYEQYF; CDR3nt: TGTGCCAGTAGTAGGGGACAGGGATACGAGCAGTACTTC
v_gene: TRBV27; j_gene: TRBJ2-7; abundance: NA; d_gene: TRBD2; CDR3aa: CASSPSGRDLLYEQYF; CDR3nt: TGTGCCAGCAGTCCCTCGGGGAGGGACCTACTCTACGAGCAGTACTTC
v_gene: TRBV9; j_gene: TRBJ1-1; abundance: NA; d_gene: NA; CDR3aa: CASSVVLNTEAFF; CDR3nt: TGTGCCAGCAGCGTAGTCCTCAACACTGAAGCTTTCTTT
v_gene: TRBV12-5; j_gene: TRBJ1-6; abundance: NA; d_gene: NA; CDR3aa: CASGLNPPGFRNSPLHF; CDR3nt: TGTGCTAGTGGTTTGAACCCCCCAGGGTTTAGAAATTCACCCCTCCACTTT
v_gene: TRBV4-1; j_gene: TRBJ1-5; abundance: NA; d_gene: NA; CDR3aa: CASSRTDLGGNQPQHF; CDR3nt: TGCGCCAGCAGCCGAACGGACTTAGGTGGCAATCAGCCCCAGCATTTT
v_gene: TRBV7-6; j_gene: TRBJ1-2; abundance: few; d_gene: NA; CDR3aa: CASSPDFDSYGYTF; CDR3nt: TGTGCCAGCAGCCCCGATTTCGACAGCTATGGCTACACCTTC
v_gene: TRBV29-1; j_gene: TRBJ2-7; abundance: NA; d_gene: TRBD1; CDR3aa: CSVDGTGTYEQYF; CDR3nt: TGCAGCGTTGACGGGACAGGGACCTACGAGCAGTACTTC
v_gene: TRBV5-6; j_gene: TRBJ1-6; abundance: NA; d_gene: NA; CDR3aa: CASSLVAGRDNSPLHF; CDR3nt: TGTGCCAGCAGCCTCGTTGCGGGAAGGGATAATTCACCCCTCCACTTT
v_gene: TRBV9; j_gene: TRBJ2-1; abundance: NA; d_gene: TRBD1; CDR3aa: CASSAGDSPSYNEQFF; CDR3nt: TGTGCCAGCAGCGCCGGGGACAGTCCTTCCTACAATGAGCAGTTCTTC
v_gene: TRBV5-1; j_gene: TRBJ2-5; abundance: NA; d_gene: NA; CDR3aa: CASSLAGWPPETQYF; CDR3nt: TGCGCCAGCAGCTTGGCTGGCTGGCCACCGGAGACCCAGTACTTC
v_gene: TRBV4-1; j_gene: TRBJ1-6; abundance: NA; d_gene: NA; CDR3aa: CASSQVGEGPYNSPLHF; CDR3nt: TGCGCCAGCAGCCAAGTGGGGGAGGGGCCCTATAATTCACCCCTCCACTTT
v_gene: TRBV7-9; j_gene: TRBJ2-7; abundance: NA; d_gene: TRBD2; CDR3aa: CASSLPGLGEQYF; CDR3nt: TGTGCCAGCAGCTTGCCGGGACTAGGAGAGCAGTACTTC
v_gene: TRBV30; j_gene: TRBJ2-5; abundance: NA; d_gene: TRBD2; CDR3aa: CAWSPGRGAQYF; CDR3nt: TGTGCCTGGAGCCCGGGCCGGGGGGCCCAGTACTTC
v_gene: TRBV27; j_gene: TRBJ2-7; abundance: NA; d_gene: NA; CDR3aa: CASSLTSSYEQYF; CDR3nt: TGTGCCAGCAGTTTAACAAGCTCCTACGAGCAGTACTTC